Listed below are T cell receptor beta chains from one sample, sequenced in a study of blood T cell repertoires in COVID-19. Measured with immunoSEQ multiplex PCR; TCRdb has only the in-frame clones, and not every one. The table has 230,000 or so clones, 80% to 85% seen once. Sequencing was carried out using PBMCs or T cells enriched from blood (not recorded which). These receptors were taken from a man aged 45-60 years who had recovered from COVID-19. Both conserved end residues are part of each CDR3. A D gene is named only where the DNA matches it firmly. Not every row has a clone size; where given, it reads once, few, many or a size class.

clone size	V gene	J gene	D gene	CDR3 protein	CDR3 DNA
NA	TRBV28	TRBJ2-2	NA	CASYRTGDGRSGELFF	TGTGCCAGCTACCGGACGGGAGATGGGCGAAGCGGGGAGCTGTTTTTT
NA	TRBV15	TRBJ2-1	NA	CATSVGGDNEQFF	TGTGCCACCAGTGTCGGGGGAGACAATGAGCAGTTCTTC
NA	TRBV5-6	TRBJ2-7	NA	CARSTTLVGGKNEQYF	TGTGCCCGCAGCACCACACTAGTCGGAGGAAAGAACGAGCAGTACTTC
NA	TRBV3-1/TRBV3-2	TRBJ2-7	NA	CASSQAANEQYF	TGTGCCAGCAGCCAAGCCGCGAACGAGCAGTACTTC
NA	TRBV5-1	TRBJ1-4	NA	CASSFGGSNEKLFF	TGCGCCAGCAGCTTTGGAGGGTCTAATGAAAAACTGTTTTTT
NA	TRBV12-2	TRBJ2-1	NA	CASRFGKTSGISYNEQFF	TGTGCAAGTCGCTTCGGCAAGACTAGCGGAATCTCCTACAATGAGCAGTTCTTC
NA	TRBV4-1	TRBJ2-7	TRBD2	CASSLTSGGNEQYF	TGCGCCAGCAGCCTAACTAGCGGGGGAAACGAGCAGTACTTC
NA	TRBV18	TRBJ2-7	TRBD2	CASSPQAGGLTYEQYF	TGTGCCAGCTCCCCGCAAGCGGGAGGTTTAACCTACGAGCAGTACTTC
NA	TRBV2	TRBJ2-4	TRBD2	CASRAVYGLAGGLAKNIQYF	TGTGCCAGCAGAGCCGTTTATGGACTAGCGGGGGGGCTAGCCAAAAACATTCAGTACTTC
NA	TRBV7-2	TRBJ2-3	TRBD1	CASSLEGTATDTQYF	TGTGCCAGCAGCTTAGAGGGGACAGCCACAGATACGCAGTATTTT
few	TRBV14	TRBJ2-4	TRBD2	CASSPGGIENIQYF	TGTGCCAGCAGCCCCGGGGGGATTGAAAACATTCAGTACTTC
NA	TRBV4-3	TRBJ2-5	NA	CASSQAGVLETQYF	TGCGCCAGCAGCCAGGCAGGGGTTTTGGAGACCCAGTACTTC
NA	TRBV4-1	TRBJ2-2	NA	CASSPILKTGELFF	TGCGCCAGCAGCCCTATTTTAAAAACCGGGGAGCTGTTTTTT
NA	TRBV7-9	TRBJ1-5	TRBD1	CASSFGQGTFNQPQHF	TGTGCCAGCAGTTTCGGACAGGGAACTTTCAATCAGCCCCAGCATTTT
NA	TRBV25-1	TRBJ2-3	TRBD2	CASSASSLAGAQYF	TGTGCCAGCAGTGCAAGTTCCTTAGCGGGAGCGCAGTATTTT
many	TRBV5-6	TRBJ2-1	NA	CASSFAGRVSHEQFF	TGTGCCAGCAGCTTTGCAGGCAGGGTATCCCATGAGCAGTTCTTC
NA	TRBV10-3	TRBJ1-5	TRBD1	CAISDRDRHF	TGTGCCATCAGTGACAGGGACAGGCATTTT
NA	TRBV3-1/TRBV3-2	TRBJ1-1	NA	CASSLKEGAAAFF	TGTGCCAGCAGCCTCAAAGAAGGGGCGGCAGCTTTCTTT
NA	TRBV3-1/TRBV3-2	TRBJ2-1	TRBD2	CASGLAGSIREQFF	TGTGCCAGCGGCCTAGCGGGAAGCATACGGGAGCAGTTCTTC
NA	TRBV5-4	TRBJ1-3	NA	CASSLKHSGNTIYF	TGTGCCAGCAGCTTGAAACACTCTGGAAACACCATATATTTT
NA	TRBV7-9	TRBJ1-1	NA	CASSLVAGNTEAFF	TGTGCCAGCAGCTTAGTGGCAGGGAACACTGAAGCTTTCTTT
NA	TRBV19	TRBJ1-2	TRBD1	CASIPGQGLEGYTF	TGTGCCAGTATTCCGGGACAGGGGTTGGAGGGCTACACCTTC
NA	TRBV9	TRBJ1-3	NA	CASSVEQAGNTIYF	TGTGCCAGCAGCGTAGAACAAGCTGGAAACACCATATATTTT
NA	TRBV10-3	TRBJ2-1	TRBD2	CATTPRSASGSSEQFF	TGTGCTACCACTCCACGTTCGGCTAGCGGGAGCTCTGAGCAGTTCTTC
NA	TRBV7-6	TRBJ1-1	TRBD1	CASSPLNRGLGMNTEAFF	TGTGCCAGCAGCCCGTTGAATAGGGGGCTAGGCATGAACACTGAAGCTTTCTTT
NA	TRBV7-9	TRBJ2-1	TRBD2	CASDTGRGLYNEQFF	TGTGCCAGCGACACCGGGAGGGGGTTATACAATGAGCAGTTCTTC
NA	TRBV3-1/TRBV3-2	TRBJ2-7	NA	CASSPDFYEQYF	TGTGCCAGCAGCCCCGACTTTTACGAGCAGTACTTC
NA	TRBV5-1	TRBJ1-5	NA	CASSFRQNQPQHF	TGCGCCAGCAGCTTCCGACAGAATCAGCCCCAGCATTTT
NA	TRBV18	TRBJ2-7	TRBD2	CASSLWEGSSYEQYF	TGTGCCAGCTCACTGTGGGAGGGCTCTTCCTACGAGCAGTACTTC
once	TRBV29-1	TRBJ2-1	TRBD1	CSVVLRQGRNNEQFF	TGCAGCGTTGTTTTACGACAGGGGAGAAACAATGAGCAGTTCTTC
NA	TRBV21-1	TRBJ2-7	NA	CASSNLGAVSYEQYF	TGTGCCAGCAGCAACCTGGGGGCAGTCTCCTACGAGCAGTACTTC
once	TRBV18	TRBJ1-5	TRBD1	CASSPPRTGQTNQPQHF	TGTGCCAGCTCACCACCGAGGACAGGACAGACTAATCAGCCCCAGCATTTT
NA	TRBV20-1	TRBJ1-2	TRBD1	CSASQARGPANYGYTF	TGCAGTGCTAGTCAGGCCAGGGGGCCCGCGAACTATGGCTACACCTTC
NA	TRBV19	TRBJ1-1	NA	CASSLGPANTEAFF	TGTGCCAGTAGTCTTGGGCCTGCGAACACTGAAGCTTTCTTT
NA	TRBV4-3	TRBJ2-7	TRBD2	CASLAVTYEQYF	TGCGCCAGCCTAGCGGTGACCTACGAGCAGTACTTC
NA	TRBV7-3	TRBJ2-1	NA	CASSLGLFHNEQFF	TGTGCCAGCAGCTTAGGGCTCTTCCACAATGAGCAGTTCTTC
NA	TRBV25-1	TRBJ2-3	NA	CASRRAGRGDTQYF	TGTGCCAGCAGAAGGGCAGGGCGGGGAGATACGCAGTATTTT
few	TRBV18	TRBJ2-1	TRBD2	CASSPSSGMEQFF	TGTGCCAGCTCACCTAGTAGCGGGATGGAGCAGTTCTTC
NA	TRBV5-4	TRBJ1-2	TRBD1	CASSLGDRVDYGYTF	TGTGCCAGCAGCTTGGGGGACAGGGTGGACTATGGCTACACCTTC
NA	TRBV28	TRBJ1-2	TRBD1	CASTTQLEGGYRYGYTF	TGTGCCAGCACCACCCAGCTGGAAGGGGGCTATCGCTATGGCTACACCTTC
NA	TRBV29-1	TRBJ1-1	NA	CSVAMSYTEAFF	TGCAGCGTTGCCATGAGTTACACTGAAGCTTTCTTT
NA	TRBV7-3	TRBJ1-6	NA	CASSLIGDSPLHF	TGTGCCAGCAGCTTAATTGGAGATTCACCCCTCCACTTT
few	TRBV3-1/TRBV3-2	TRBJ1-4	TRBD1	CASKDRGNEKLFF	TGTGCCAGTAAAGACAGGGGTAATGAAAAACTGTTTTTT
NA	TRBV6-5	TRBJ2-3	NA	CASSYSKQGTDTQYF	TGTGCCAGCAGTTACTCGAAACAGGGCACAGATACGCAGTATTTT
NA	TRBV9	TRBJ2-1	NA	CASSVSRLGGDYNEQFF	TGTGCCAGCAGCGTATCCCGTCTTGGCGGGGATTACAATGAGCAGTTCTTC
NA	TRBV18	TRBJ2-7	TRBD2	CASSQPASGSHEQYF	TGTGCCAGCTCACAACCGGCTAGCGGGAGTCACGAGCAGTACTTC
NA	TRBV27	TRBJ1-2	NA	CASSLNPQYGYTF	TGTGCCAGCAGTTTAAACCCGCAGTATGGCTACACCTTC
NA	TRBV11-2	TRBJ2-5	TRBD2	CASSLGGTSGETQYF	TGTGCCAGCAGCTTAGGTGGGACTAGCGGGGAGACCCAGTACTTC
NA	TRBV15	TRBJ1-1	NA	CATSRGRGPTEAFF	TGTGCCACCAGCAGGGGAAGGGGCCCCACTGAAGCTTTCTTT
NA	TRBV29-1	TRBJ1-2	NA	CSVDQGPYGYTF	TGCAGCGTTGATCAGGGCCCGTATGGCTACACCTTC
NA	TRBV7-2	TRBJ2-7	NA	CASSLLQGRYEQYF	TGTGCCAGCAGCTTACTACAGGGGAGGTACGAGCAGTACTTC
NA	TRBV6-5	TRBJ2-4	NA	CASSYGAGWAKNIQYF	TGTGCCAGCAGTTACGGGGCGGGGTGGGCCAAAAACATTCAGTACTTC
NA	TRBV6-5	TRBJ1-1	NA	CASFNTGTNTEAFF	TGTGCCAGTTTTAACACTGGGACTAACACTGAAGCTTTCTTT
NA	TRBV18	TRBJ1-4	NA	CASSPPGTTNEKLFF	TGTGCCAGCTCACCTCCGGGAACAACTAATGAAAAACTGTTTTTT